The 17 T cell receptor beta chains given below trace back to one sample, sequenced in a study of T-cell memory formation after mild COVID-19. TCRdb passed the 5' RACE reads through MiXCR, listing each CDR3 protein once. This table holds 85,000 to 130,000 distinct CDR3 sequences, around 15% found once. Input material: PBMCs or a T cell subset sorted from them (not recorded which). Receptors originate from an adult woman who had mild COVID-19 (a few samples of this study predate the infection). Cell type and time point are not known.

This clonotype was counted many times. The chain joins TRBV27 to TRBJ2-2, with TRBD1 as a possible D gene (6 bases). The CDR3 sequence is 13 residues long. The germline gives CDR1 MNHEY, CDR2 SMNVEV (reference sequence). The V end lost 5 bases, the J end lost 6 bases, and 10 bases lay between the germline ends. The CDR3: CASSGGEAGELFF. CDR3 sequence (DNA): TGTGCCAGCAGTGGGGGCGAGGCCGGGGAGCTGTTTTTT.

This chain uses TRBV10-3 with TRBJ1-1, with 7 bases matching TRBD1. Trimming cost V 8 bases and J 1 base; bases outside gene matches: 19. The germline gives CDR1 ENHRY, CDR2 SYGVKD. The length of the CDR3 is 18 residues. DNA of the CDR3: TGTGCCATCGGTTTTGGGCGGCGGACAGGTCGAGAGAACACTGAAGCTTTCTTT. Protein product: CAIGFGRRTGRENTEAFF.

This clonotype was seen more than once but under ten times. The chain combines TRBV7-9 with TRBJ2-1; the D gene is possibly TRBD2 (5 bases). The CDR3 loop spans 16 amino acids. Germline lookup yields CDR1 SEHNR and CDR2 FQNEAQ (reference sequence). Trimming cost V 9 bases and J 0 bases, with 18 bases left between them. The CDR3 region has the DNA TGTGCCAGTAAGCTCCCCGGGAAAGACTCCTACAATGAGCAGTTCTTC. Encoded protein: CASKLPGKDSYNEQFF.

This clonotype turned up a few times. CDR3 residues: CASSQGTPLVGQPQHF. In DNA form, the CDR3 reads TGTGCCAGCAGCCAGGGGACACCACTCGTCGGTCAGCCCCAGCATTTT. The V call is TRBV5-8, the J call TRBJ1-5; D might be TRBD1 (6 bases). CDR1 and CDR2 (germline): SGHTS, YDEGEE. With 4 bases removed from V and 6 bases from J, the gap between germline ends came to 20 bases. CDR3 size: 16 residues.

Ten or more counts support this clonotype. The V gene is TRBV7-8, the J gene TRBJ2-7; 7 bases line up with TRBD2. Per the germline V gene, CDR1 is SGHVS and CDR2 is FQNEAQ. V trimming: 4 bases; J trimming: 6 bases; junction bases outside the gene matches: 15. CDR3 length: 16 residues. Here the CDR3 DNA reads TGTGCCAGCAGCTCCTCCACTAGCGCCCTAAAGAGCGAGCAGTACTTC. This encodes CASSSSTSALKSEQYF.

The table lists this clonotype with a few counts. This chain joins TRBV20-1 and TRBJ2-5; D might be TRBD1 (6 bases). Looked up from germline, CDR1 is DFQATT and CDR2 is SNEGSKA (reference sequence). V dropped 1 base and J dropped 0 bases, with 15 bases sitting between them. There are 16 residues in the CDR3. The CDR3 DNA reads TGCAGTGCTAGAGGCGTGGGGGCTGCGTACCAAGAGACCCAGTACTTC. Amino acid sequence: CSARGVGAAYQETQYF.

This clonotype occurred a few times. The CDR3 loop reads CASSPGAAEAFF. Here the CDR3 DNA reads TGTGCCAGCAGCCCCGGGGCAGCCGAAGCTTTCTTT. The chain combines TRBV7-9 with TRBJ1-1; D may be TRBD1 (5 bases). Germline CDR1 is SEHNR and CDR2 is FQNEAQ (reference sequence). Trimming left V 5 bases short and J 8 bases short, with 12 bases between. The length of the CDR3 is 12 residues.

This clonotype was detected only a few times. V usage is TRBV20-1 and J usage is TRBJ2-7; D tentatively fits TRBD1 or TRBD2 (6 bases each). The CDR3 contains 17 residues. The V and J ends lost 0 bases and 6 bases respectively, with 24 bases between them. Germline V gene sequence: CDR1 DFQATT, CDR2 SNEGSKA (reference sequence). The CDR3 region is CSARDLLGVHGGGEQYF. CDR3 DNA sequence: TGCAGTGCTAGAGATTTATTAGGGGTCCACGGAGGGGGCGAGCAGTACTTC.

This clonotype was seen more than once but under ten times. V and J are TRBV20-1 and TRBJ2-7; 9 nucleotides line up with TRBD2. The CDR3 is 13 amino acids. V dropped 2 bases and J dropped 6; count of bases not matched to a gene: 5. CDR1 is DFQATT, CDR2 SNEGSKA, per germline (reference sequence). In DNA form, the CDR3 reads TGCAGTGCTAGAATGAGACTAGCGGCCGAGCAGTACTTC. This codes for CSARMRLAAEQYF.

V gene TRBV30 combines with J gene TRBJ2-1, with D hard to call. Germline V CDR1 and CDR2: GTSNPN, SVGIG (reference sequence). V was pared by 2 bases and J by 7 bases, with 12 bases between. This CDR3 has 13 residues. The CDR3 region has the DNA TGTGCCTGGAGTCGGTCCCTAGTTAATGAGCAGTTCTTC. Amino acids: CAWSRSLVNEQFF. The whole variable domain, filled in from reference TRBV30 and TRBJ2-1, reads SQTIHQWPATLVQPVGSPLSLECTVEGTSNPNLYWYRQAAGRGLQLLFYSVGIGQISSEVPQNLSASRPQDRQFILSSKKLLLSDSGFYLCAWSRSLVNEQFFGPGTRLTVL.

This clonotype was detected only a few times. This rearrangement joins TRBV7-9 to TRBJ2-1, with a possible D match to TRBD2 (6 bases). This CDR3 has 15 residues. Trimming pared 1 base from V and 8 bases from J, leaving 15 bases between. Germline-derived CDR1 and CDR2 are SEHNR and FQNEAQ (reference sequence). The CDR3, as DNA: TGTGCCAGCAGCTTAGGCGGAGACGGGAGATATGAGCAGTTCTTC. Translated: CASSLGGDGRYEQFF.

The chain uses TRBV7-6 and TRBJ1-1; maybe TRBD1 (6 bases). This CDR3 comprises 15 residues. V lost 0 bases and J 1 base, leaving 9 bases between the germline ends. CDR1 is SGHVS, CDR2 FNYEAQ, per germline. Written as DNA, the CDR3 is TGTGCCAGCAGCTTAGCGCAGGGACAGAACACTGAAGCTTTCTTT. Translating it yields CASSLAQGQNTEAFF.

Turning to this clonotype: It may be a read error: a sequence one base away is much more abundant. The gene calls are TRBV19 and TRBJ2-7; the match to TRBD1 covers 7 bases. Germline V CDR1 and CDR2: LNHDA, SQIVND (reference sequence). CDR3 length: 13 residues. The CDR3 nucleotides are TGTGACAGCACTGGGACAGACCTACGAGAGCAGTACTTC. Protein sequence: CDSTGTDLREQYF.

CDR3 amino acids: CSVLRTGINYGYTF. The CDR3 coding sequence is TGCAGCGTTCTCCGGACAGGAATCAACTATGGCTACACCTTC. This chain connects TRBV29-1 to TRBJ1-2; TRBD1 matches at 7 bases. Germline CDR1 and CDR2: SQVTM and ANQGSEA. V gave up 5 bases and J gave up 2 bases; unmatched junction bases: 8. The CDR3 runs 14 residues.

This clonotype was seen repeatedly, ten times or more. The rearrangement links TRBV4-3 to TRBJ2-7; D is unresolved. The CDR3 runs 15 residues. Germline loops: CDR1 LGHNA, CDR2 YSLEER. V shed 4 bases and J shed 5 bases, with 18 bases lying between them. The DNA for the CDR3 is TGCGCCAGCAGCCCCAATTCAGGCCTCTTAGACGAGCAGTACTTC. Translating it yields CASSPNSGLLDEQYF.

The CDR3 region has the DNA TGTGCCAGCAGTTGGGTGGCGGGCTCCTACGAGCAGTACTTC. This encodes CASSWVAGSYEQYF. V usage is TRBV27 and J usage is TRBJ2-7; D possibly corresponds to TRBD2 (5 bases). Trimming cost V 4 bases and J 0 bases, with 10 bases left between them. Per the germline V gene, CDR1 is MNHEY and CDR2 is SMNVEV (reference sequence). The CDR3 covers 14 residues.

This clonotype was seen a few times. The gene calls are TRBV7-2 and TRBJ2-3, with D possibly being TRBD2 (6 bases). This CDR3 region has 13 residues. Trimming cost V 8 bases and J 5 bases, with 14 bases left between them. Germline values: CDR1 SGHTA, CDR2 FQGNSA. The CDR3 DNA is TGTGCCAGCCACCCGGGGGAGGTAGATACGCAGTATTTT. Translated, it gives CASHPGEVDTQYF.